This T cell receptor (beta chain) derives from a study of T cell responses to AZD1222 COVID-19 vaccine. The overall study: Researchers grouped second doses given at about 4 or about 12 weeks into one pool.

Study outcomes and limitations: Per reports, nearly half of all spike-specific TCRs target regions that are unmutated in variants. Donors were mostly white British, more females; clonal diversity possibly underestimated.

Concerning this clone itself: Its matching antigen is unknown.

Here immunoSEQ multiplex PCR was the method, and the copy in TCRdb shows in-frame clones only, minus some. The sample has around 120,000 clones, roughly 84% seen once. Germline V gives CDR1 LNHDA, CDR2 SQIVND (reference sequence). Losses at the gene ends were 6 bases for V and 4 bases for J; bases not matched to a gene: 9. This CDR3 comprises 15 residues. The chain has TRBV19 and TRBJ2-7; 10 bases align to TRBD1. Source: peripheral blood, taken on day 0 of AZD1222 vaccination. The clonotype comes from an adult in good health. The CDR3 sequence: CASRSIGTGAYEQYF. The CDR3 DNA follows: TGTGCCAGTAGATCCATCGGGACAGGGGCTTACGAGCAGTACTTC.